One sample yielded the 4 T cell receptor beta chains listed below, sequenced in a study of blood T cells in healthy people across ages. The authors ran a second PCR of roughly 6 to 12 cycles using a sample-barcoded 5' primer and a J-beta primer mix. MiXCR was run by TCRdb on the 5' RACE reads, yielding one entry per CDR3 protein. Of some 880,000 distinct CDR3 sequences listed, around 36% are singletons. The sequenced sample consisted of blood. The receptors come from a man aged 18 to 29 in good health.

This clonotype was picked up one time. This chain connects TRBV7-2 to TRBJ2-1, with 11 bases aligning to TRBD1. Germline assignment: CDR1 SGHTA and CDR2 FQGNSA. CDR3 length: 16 amino acids. With V trimmed by 5 bases and J by 6 bases, 9 bases remained unmatched. CDR3 DNA: TGTGCCAGCAGCCTTCAACCGGGACAGGGGGTCAATGAGCAGTTCTTC. It is translated as CASSLQPGQGVNEQFF.

This clonotype was seen at least ten times. The rearrangement uses TRBV12-3 or TRBV12-4 and TRBJ1-2; the match to TRBD1 covers 10 bases. Trimming took 5 bases from V and 4 from J; bases not matched to a gene: 4. The CDR3 spans 14 residues. The CDR3 nucleotides are TGTGCCAGCAGTCGACAGGGGGCGGCCTATGGCTACACCTTC. This sequence encodes CASSRQGAAYGYTF.

This clonotype turned up a few times. V is TRBV7-6 and J is TRBJ1-2; TRBD1 matches 7 bases. Germline-derived CDR1 and CDR2 are SGHVS and FNYEAQ. The V segment lost 4 bases and the J segment 3 bases; nucleotides outside the gene matches: 11. This CDR3 region has 16 residues. CDR3 sequence reads: CASSSWGQGGYYGYTF. The CDR3 coding sequence is TGTGCCAGCAGCTCCTGGGGGCAGGGGGGCTACTATGGCTACACCTTC.

This clonotype was seen a few times. One end of the junction fails to match germline, which may point to a read error. The chain has TRBV12-3 or TRBV12-4 and TRBJ1-4; the D gene is possibly TRBD1 (6 bases). The CDR3 is 14 residues long. CDR3: CASSAGATNEKLFF. The CDR3 DNA reads as TGTGCCAGCAGTGCAGGGGCAACTAACGAAAAACTGTTTTTT.